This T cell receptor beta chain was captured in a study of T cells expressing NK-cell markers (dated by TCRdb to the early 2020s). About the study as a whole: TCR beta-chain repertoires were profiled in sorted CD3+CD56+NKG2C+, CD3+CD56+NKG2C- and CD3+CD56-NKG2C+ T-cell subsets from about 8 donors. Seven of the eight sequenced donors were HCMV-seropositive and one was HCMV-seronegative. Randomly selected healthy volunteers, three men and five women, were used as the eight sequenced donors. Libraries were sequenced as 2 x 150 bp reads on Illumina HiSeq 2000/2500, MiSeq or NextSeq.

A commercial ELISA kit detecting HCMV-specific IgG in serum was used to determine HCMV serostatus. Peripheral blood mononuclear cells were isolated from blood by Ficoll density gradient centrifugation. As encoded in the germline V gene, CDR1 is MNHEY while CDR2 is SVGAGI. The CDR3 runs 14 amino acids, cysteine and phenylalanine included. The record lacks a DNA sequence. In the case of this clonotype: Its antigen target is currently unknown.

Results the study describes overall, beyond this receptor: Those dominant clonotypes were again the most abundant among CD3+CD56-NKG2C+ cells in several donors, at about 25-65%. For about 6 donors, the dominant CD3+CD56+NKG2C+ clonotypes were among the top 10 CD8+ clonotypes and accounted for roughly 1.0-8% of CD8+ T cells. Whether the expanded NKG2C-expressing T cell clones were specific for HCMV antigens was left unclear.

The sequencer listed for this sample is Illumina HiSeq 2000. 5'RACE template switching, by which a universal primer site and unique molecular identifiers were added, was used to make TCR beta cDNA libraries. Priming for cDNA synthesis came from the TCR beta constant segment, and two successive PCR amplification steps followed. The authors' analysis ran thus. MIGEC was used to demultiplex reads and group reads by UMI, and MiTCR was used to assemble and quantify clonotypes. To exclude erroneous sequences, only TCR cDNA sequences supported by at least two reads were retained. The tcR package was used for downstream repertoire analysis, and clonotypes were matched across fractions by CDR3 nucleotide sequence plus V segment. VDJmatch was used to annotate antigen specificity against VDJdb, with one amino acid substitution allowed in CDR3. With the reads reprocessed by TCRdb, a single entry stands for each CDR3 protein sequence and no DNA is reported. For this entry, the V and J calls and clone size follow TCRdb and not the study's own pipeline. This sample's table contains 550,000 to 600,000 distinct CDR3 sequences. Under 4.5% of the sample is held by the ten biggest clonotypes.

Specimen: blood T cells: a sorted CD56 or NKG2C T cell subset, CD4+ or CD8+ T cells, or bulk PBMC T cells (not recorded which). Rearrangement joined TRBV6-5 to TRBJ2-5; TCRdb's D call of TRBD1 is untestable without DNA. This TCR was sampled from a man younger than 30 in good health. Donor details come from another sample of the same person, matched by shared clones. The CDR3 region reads CASSYLGGQETQYF.